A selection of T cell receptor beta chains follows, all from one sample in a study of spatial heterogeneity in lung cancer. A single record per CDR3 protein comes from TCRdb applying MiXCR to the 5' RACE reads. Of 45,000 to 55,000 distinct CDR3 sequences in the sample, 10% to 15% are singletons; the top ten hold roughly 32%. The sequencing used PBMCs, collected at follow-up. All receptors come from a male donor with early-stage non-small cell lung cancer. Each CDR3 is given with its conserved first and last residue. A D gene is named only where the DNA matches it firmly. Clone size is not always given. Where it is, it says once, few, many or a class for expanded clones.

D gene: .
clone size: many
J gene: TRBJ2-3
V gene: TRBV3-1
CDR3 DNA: TGTGCCAGCAGCCAGGGCCCTCGAGGGGGCACAGATACGCAGTATTTT
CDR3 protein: CASSQGPRGGTDTQYF

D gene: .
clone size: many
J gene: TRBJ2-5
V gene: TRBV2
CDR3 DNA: TGTGCCAGCAGCCCGGGACAACAAGAGACCCAGTACTTC
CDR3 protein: CASSPGQQETQYF

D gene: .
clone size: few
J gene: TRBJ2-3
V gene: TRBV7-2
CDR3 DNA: TGTGCCAGCAGCTTATGGCGGGAAGATACGCAGTATTTT
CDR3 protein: CASSLWREDTQYF

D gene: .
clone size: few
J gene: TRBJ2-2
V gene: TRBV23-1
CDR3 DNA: TGCGCCAGCAGTCAATCGGGGAACCCAACCGGGGAGCTGTTTTTT
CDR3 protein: CASSQSGNPTGELFF

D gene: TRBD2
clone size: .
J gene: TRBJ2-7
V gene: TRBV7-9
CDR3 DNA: TGTGCCAGCACCTTGCTGGCGGGAGTCTCCTACGAGCAGTACTTC
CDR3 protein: CASTLLAGVSYEQYF

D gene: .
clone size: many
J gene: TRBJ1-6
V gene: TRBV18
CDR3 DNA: TGTGCCAGCTCACCACCGAGCGGGGGAAATAATTCACCCCTCCACTTT
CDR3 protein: CASSPPSGGNNSPLHF

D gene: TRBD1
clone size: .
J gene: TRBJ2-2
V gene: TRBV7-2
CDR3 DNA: TGTGCCAGCAGCATTAGACAGGGGGCGGGCACCGGGGAGCTGTTTTTT
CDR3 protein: CASSIRQGAGTGELFF

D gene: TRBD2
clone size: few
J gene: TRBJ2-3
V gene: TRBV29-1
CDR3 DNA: TGCAGCGCTGAACTAGCGCCAACAGATACGCAGTATTTT
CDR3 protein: CSAELAPTDTQYF

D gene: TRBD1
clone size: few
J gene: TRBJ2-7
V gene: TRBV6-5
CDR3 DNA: TGTGCCAGCAGTTATTCCCAATCCGGGGACAGCTACGAGCAGTACTTC
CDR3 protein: CASSYSQSGDSYEQYF

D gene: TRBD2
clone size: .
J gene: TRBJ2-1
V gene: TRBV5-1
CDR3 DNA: TGCGCCAGCAGCTTTAACCCACCACTAGCGGGAGTTGGGAATGAGCAGTTCTTC
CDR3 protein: CASSFNPPLAGVGNEQFF

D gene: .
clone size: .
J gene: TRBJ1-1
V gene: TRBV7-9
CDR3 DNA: TGTGCCAGCAGCTTAGGAGGTTCGAACACTGAAGCTTTCTTT
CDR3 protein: CASSLGGSNTEAFF

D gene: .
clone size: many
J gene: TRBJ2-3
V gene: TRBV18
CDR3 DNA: TGTGCCAGCTCACCGGTACAGGGAGGAGGGTCAGATACGCAGTATTTT
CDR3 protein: CASSPVQGGGSDTQYF

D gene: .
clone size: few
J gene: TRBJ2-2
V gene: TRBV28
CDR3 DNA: TGTGCCAGCAGTTTGGGCAGCTCTACCACCGGGGAGCTGTTTTTT
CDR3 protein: CASSLGSSTTGELFF

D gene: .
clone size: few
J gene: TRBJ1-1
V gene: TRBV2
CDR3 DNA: TGTGCCAGCAATCCAACCAGGGAAGCTTTCTTT
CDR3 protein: CASNPTREAFF

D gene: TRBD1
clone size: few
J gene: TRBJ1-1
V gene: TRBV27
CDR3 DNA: TGTGCCAGCAGTTTCTCGGTAACAGGGGAAACTGAAGCTTTCTTT
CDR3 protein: CASSFSVTGETEAFF

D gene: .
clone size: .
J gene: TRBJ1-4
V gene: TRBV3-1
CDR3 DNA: TGTGCCAGCAGCCCAGAGTTTAATGAAAAACTGTTTTTT
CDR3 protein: CASSPEFNEKLFF

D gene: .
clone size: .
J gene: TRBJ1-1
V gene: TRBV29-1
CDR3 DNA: TGCAGCGCCAGCGGGGCCCTGAACACTGAAGCTTTCTTT
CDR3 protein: CSASGALNTEAFF

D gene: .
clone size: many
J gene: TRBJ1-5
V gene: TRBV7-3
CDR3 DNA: TGTGCCAGCAGCTTAAGTAGCAATCAGCCCCAGCATTTT
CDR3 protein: CASSLSSNQPQHF

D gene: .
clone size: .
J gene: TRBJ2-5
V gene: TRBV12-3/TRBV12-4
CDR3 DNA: TGTGCCAGCAGTTTAGGTAGCGCAGAGACCCAGTACTTC
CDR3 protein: CASSLGSAETQYF

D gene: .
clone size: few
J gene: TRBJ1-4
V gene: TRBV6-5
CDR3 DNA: TGTGCCAGCAGTTACCTAGGGCGACCCCGACCTGAAAAACTGTTTTTT
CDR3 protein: CASSYLGRPRPEKLFF